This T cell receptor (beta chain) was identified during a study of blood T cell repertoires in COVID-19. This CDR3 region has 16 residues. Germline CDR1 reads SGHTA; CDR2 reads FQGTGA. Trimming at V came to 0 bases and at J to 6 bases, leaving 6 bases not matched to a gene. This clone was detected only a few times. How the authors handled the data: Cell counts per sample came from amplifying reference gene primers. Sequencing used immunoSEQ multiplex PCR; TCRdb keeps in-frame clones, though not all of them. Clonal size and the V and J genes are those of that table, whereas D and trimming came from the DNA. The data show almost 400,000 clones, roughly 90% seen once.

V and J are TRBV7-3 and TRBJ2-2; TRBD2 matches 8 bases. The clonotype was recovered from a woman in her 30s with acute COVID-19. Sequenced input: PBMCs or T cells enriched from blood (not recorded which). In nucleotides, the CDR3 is TGTGCCAGCAGCTTAACCCTTGCTAGCGGGCCCGGGGAGCTGTTTTTT. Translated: CASSLTLASGPGELFF.